This T cell receptor (beta chain) was found in a study of T cell clones after liver transplantation. Background on the study: Samples came from ITN030ST, which attempted immunosuppression withdrawal within 2 years of liver transplantation.

Turning to this clone: The antigen is not known.

Study-level results: Compared with third party-reactive sequences, donor-reactive ones declined more, independent of withdrawal success. Migration into the graft, not deletion, may explain lost graft donor-reactive T cells. Post-transplant time points were not standardized, so conclusions are preliminary.

Profiling relied on immunoSEQ multiplex PCR, and the TCRdb table lists in-frame clones only, not all of them. The table records 15,000 to 20,000 clones, around 82% of them present only once. Germline CDR1 is MNHEY and CDR2 is SMNVEV (reference sequence). The V end lost 5 bases, the J end lost 6 bases, and 17 bases lay between the germline ends. The CDR3 spans 15 residues. Sequencing was performed on CD8+ T cells from blood, taken about 50 months after liver transplant. The chain employs TRBV27 and TRBJ2-1; D may match TRBD1 or TRBD2 (5 bases each). This sequence originates from a human patient who received a liver transplant. Among the T cells, some may be from the graft donor. The DNA of the CDR3 is TGTGCCAGCAGTCTTCCCGGGACCGCATTCAATGAGCAGTTCTTC. Translation: CASSLPGTAFNEQFF.